Reported below is one T cell receptor (beta chain). The germline gives CDR1 MNHEY, CDR2 SVGAGI. The CDR3 runs to 13 residues. V was shortened by 10 bases and J by 5 bases, with 15 bases between the two germline ends. Source study methods: Amplification of reference gene primers provided the estimated nucleated cell counts. Generated by immunoSEQ multiplex PCR, the TCRdb table keeps only in-frame clones and is missing some. For V, J and clone size, that table is used; D and trimming come from the DNA. The data contain about 50,000 clones, 86% of them singletons. This record comes from a study of blood T cell repertoires in COVID-19. Study at large: COVID-19 samples collected from the United States, Italy and Spain covered acute and convalescent phases. PBMCs, B-cell-depleted T cells, or T cells were the source of the cDNA or gDNA that made up the material.

This clonotype originated in a woman aged 55-69 years with acute or convalescent COVID-19. Sequenced sample: peripheral blood. This rearrangement joins TRBV6-5 to TRBJ1-5; D may be TRBD1 (6 bases). CDR3 sequence: CATTNRADQPQHF. The CDR3 DNA sequence: TGTGCCACCACGAACAGGGCTGATCAGCCCCAGCATTTT.